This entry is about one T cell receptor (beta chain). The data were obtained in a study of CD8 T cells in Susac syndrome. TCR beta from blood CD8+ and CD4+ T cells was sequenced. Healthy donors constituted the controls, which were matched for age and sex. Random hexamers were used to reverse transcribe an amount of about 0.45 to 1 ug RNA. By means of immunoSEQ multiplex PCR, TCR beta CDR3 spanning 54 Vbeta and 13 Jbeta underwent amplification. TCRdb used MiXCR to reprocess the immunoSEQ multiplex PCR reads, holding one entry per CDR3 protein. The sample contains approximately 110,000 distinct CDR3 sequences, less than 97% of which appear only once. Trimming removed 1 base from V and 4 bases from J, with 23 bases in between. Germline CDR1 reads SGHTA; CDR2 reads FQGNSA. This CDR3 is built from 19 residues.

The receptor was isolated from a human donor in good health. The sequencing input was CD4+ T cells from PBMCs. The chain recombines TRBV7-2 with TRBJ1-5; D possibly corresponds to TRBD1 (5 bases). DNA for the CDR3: TGTGCCAGCAGCTTAGAGTATACAGGATCACCCCTTAGGAATCAGCCCCAGCATTTT. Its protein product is CASSLEYTGSPLRNQPQHF.